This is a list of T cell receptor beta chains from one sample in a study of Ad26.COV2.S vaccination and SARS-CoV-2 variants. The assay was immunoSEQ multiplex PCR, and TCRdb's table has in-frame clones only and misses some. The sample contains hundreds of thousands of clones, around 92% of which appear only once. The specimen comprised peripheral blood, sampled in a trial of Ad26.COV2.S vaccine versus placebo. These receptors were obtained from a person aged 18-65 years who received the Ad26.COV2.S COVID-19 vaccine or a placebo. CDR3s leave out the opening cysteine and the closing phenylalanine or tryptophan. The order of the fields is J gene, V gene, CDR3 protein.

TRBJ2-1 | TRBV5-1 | ASSLSGTSYYNEQF
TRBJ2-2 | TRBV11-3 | ASSPRTGSGELF
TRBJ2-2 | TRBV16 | ASSQRGTGELF
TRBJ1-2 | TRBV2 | ASRGGMSYGYT
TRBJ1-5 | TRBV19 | ASSIGDRRNQPQH
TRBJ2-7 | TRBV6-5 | ARLGEHEQY
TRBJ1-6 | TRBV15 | ATSRDGGQRNSPLH
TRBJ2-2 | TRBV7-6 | ASSLNRGWSGELF
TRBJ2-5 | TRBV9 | ASSALPRETQY
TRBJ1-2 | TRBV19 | ASTDGYGYT
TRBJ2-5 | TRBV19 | ASSKTGNLETQY
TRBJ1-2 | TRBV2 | ASSRDRGEEGYT
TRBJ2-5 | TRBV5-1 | ASSGGLAGGETQY
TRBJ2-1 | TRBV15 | ATSREAGPGSGEYNEQF
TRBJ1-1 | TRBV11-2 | ASSRTGRGKAF
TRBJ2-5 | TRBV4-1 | ASSQGGVRETQY
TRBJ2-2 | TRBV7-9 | ASSSGDRENTGELF
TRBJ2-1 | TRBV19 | ASSIALAGYEQF
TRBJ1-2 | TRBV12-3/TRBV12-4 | ASRPSGSRGYT
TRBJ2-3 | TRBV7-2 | ASSTQTSGGSTDTQY
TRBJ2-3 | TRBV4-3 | ASSWGTSGGKDTQY
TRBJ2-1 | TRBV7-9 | ASSEFTPQF
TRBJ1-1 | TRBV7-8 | ASSPVDRDDEAF
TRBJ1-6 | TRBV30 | AWTPPPGDSPLH
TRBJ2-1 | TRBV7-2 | ASSSPGKEEQF
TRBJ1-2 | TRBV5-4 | ASSPGTGAGYT
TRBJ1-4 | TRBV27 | ASSPNTWGKLF
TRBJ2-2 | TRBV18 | ASSPSGSGELF
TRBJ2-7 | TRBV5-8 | ASSLDIQGIYEQY
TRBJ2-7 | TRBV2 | ASSGHEQY
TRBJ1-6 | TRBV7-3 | ASSYTGNGSPLH
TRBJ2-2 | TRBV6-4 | ASSVEVDTGELF
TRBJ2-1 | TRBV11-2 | ACGTSGGEAYNEQF
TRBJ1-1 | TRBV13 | ASSPGRTEAF
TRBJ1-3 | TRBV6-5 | ASTGATSGNTIY
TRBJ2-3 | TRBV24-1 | ATSVVPEGTQY
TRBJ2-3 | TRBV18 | ASSPLDSGADDTQY
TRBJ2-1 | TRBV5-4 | ASSFPQGRGRQYNEQF
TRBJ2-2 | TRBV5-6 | ASSLDSNTGELF
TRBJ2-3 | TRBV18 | ASSIGQGASDTQY
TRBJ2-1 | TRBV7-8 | ASSLRGAGAIYNEQF
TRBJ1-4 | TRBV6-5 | ASSRGALGNEKLF
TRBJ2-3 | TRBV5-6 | ASSFGGTTDTQY
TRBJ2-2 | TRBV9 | ASSPSGRNTGELF
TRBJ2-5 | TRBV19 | ASSGTRDETQY
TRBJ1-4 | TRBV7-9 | ASSARGTNEKLF
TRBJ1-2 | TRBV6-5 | ASSDGPRGYT
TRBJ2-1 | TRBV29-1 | SVAGHSYNEQF
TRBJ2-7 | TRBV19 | ASSIGGRGFEQY
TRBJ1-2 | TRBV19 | ASSLQGQGTAA
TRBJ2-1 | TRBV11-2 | ASSFGQMNNEQF
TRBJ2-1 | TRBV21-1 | ASSKGVGSFSSYNEQF
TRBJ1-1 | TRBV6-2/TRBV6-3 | ASSNGQGDTEAF